The 12 T cell receptor beta chains listed next were all sequenced from one sample in a study of blood T cell repertoires in COVID-19. Repertoires were generated with immunoSEQ multiplex PCR, while TCRdb's copy carries only in-frame clones and drops some. The sample contains 120,000 to 150,000 clones, around 80% of which appear only once. The sequenced material came from peripheral blood. These receptors were collected from a man between 60 and 75 years old with acute or convalescent COVID-19.

The V gene is TRBV28, the J gene TRBJ2-7; weak D call: TRBD1 (7 bases). This CDR3 spans 16 amino acids. V shed 5 bases and J shed 5 bases, with 22 bases lying between them. CDR1 is MDHEN and CDR2 is SYDVKM in the germline V gene. The chain's CDR3 is CASSPQGTFTTNEQYF. DNA of the CDR3: TGTGCCAGCAGTCCACAGGGGACTTTCACTACGAACGAGCAGTACTTC.

This clone occurred a few times. This rearrangement joins TRBV19 to TRBJ1-2; no definite D call. Germline V CDR1 and CDR2: LNHDA, SQIVND (reference sequence). Between the trimmed V and J ends, which lost 0 bases and 8 bases, there was a span of 7 bases. This CDR3 has 12 residues. The CDR3 spells CASSIDVFGYTF. The CDR3 nucleotides are TGTGCCAGTAGTATAGACGTGTTCGGCTACACCTTC.

The rearrangement joins TRBV6-5 to TRBJ1-3, with D uncertain. Germline V CDR1 and CDR2: MNHEY, SVGAGI. The CDR3 loop spans 14 amino acids. Trimming stripped 6 bases from V and 0 bases from J, with 9 bases between. The CDR3, as DNA: TGTGCCAGCAGAACCGCGAACTCTGGAAACACCATATATTTT. Protein product: CASRTANSGNTIYF.

The rearrangement links TRBV5-4 to TRBJ2-1, with 9 bases aligning to TRBD2. Trimming at V came to 0 bases and at J to 5 bases, leaving 0 bases not matched to a gene. CDR3 length: 14 residues. Germline values: CDR1 SGHNT, CDR2 YYREEE (reference sequence). DNA of the CDR3: TGTGCCAGCAGCTTGGCTAGCGGGAACAATGAGCAGTTCTTC. Its protein is CASSLASGNNEQFF.

The rearrangement uses TRBV3-1 (or the pseudogene TRBV3-2) and TRBJ2-1; 12 bases map to TRBD2. Trimming cost V 4 bases and J 4 bases; bases outside gene matches: 8. The CDR3 is made up of 17 amino acids. Germline V CDR1 and CDR2: LGHDT, YNNKEL (reference sequence). The CDR3 sequence: CASSPGTSGPYYNEQFF. CDR3 DNA: TGTGCCAGCAGCCCCGGGACTAGCGGGCCCTATTACAATGAGCAGTTCTTC.

The chain couples TRBV28 to TRBJ2-7, with a possible D match to TRBD1 (6 bases). V was shortened by 3 bases and J by 6 bases, with 12 bases between the two germline ends. Germline CDR1 reads MDHEN; CDR2 reads SYDVKM. CDR3 length: 13 amino acids. For the CDR3, the DNA is TGTGCCAGCAGTTTCAGGGGAAGAAGCGAGCAGTACTTC. Its translation is CASSFRGRSEQYF.

The chain has TRBV28 and TRBJ2-7; TRBD2 matches at 11 bases. This CDR3 has 15 amino acids. The germline gives CDR1 MDHEN, CDR2 SYDVKM. V gave up 6 bases and J gave up 3 bases; unmatched junction bases: 7. CDR3 nucleotides: TGTGCCAGCAGGGGCGGACTAGCGGGCAACTACGAGCAGTACTTC. This sequence encodes CASRGGLAGNYEQYF.

V usage is TRBV25-1 and J usage is TRBJ1-3; D might be TRBD1 (5 bases). From germline, CDR1 is MGHDK and CDR2 SYGVNS. Trimming stripped 6 bases from V and 4 bases from J, with 13 bases between. This CDR3 region has 14 residues. The CDR3 DNA sequence: TGTGCCAGCAGAGATCGGGGGTACGGAAACACCATATATTTT. This translates into CASRDRGYGNTIYF.

The DNA for the CDR3 is TGTGCCAGCAGCTTAACCGGCAGGGAGGATAATTCACCCCTCCACTTT. Amino acid sequence: CASSLTGREDNSPLHF. The chain is built from TRBV7-2 and TRBJ1-6, with a tentative D call TRBD1 (5 bases). Trimming removed 2 bases from V and 5 bases from J, with 13 bases in between. The CDR3 is 16 residues long. Per germline, CDR1 SGHTA and CDR2 FQGNSA.

The chain joins TRBV4-2 to TRBJ1-2; D is unclear. CDR1 and CDR2 (germline): LGHNA, YNFKEQ. Deletions cut 1 base from V and 2 bases from J, with 11 bases between. The CDR3 has 15 residues. CDR3 amino acids: CASSQGLQLNYGYTF. CDR3 DNA sequence: TGTGCCAGCAGCCAAGGTCTCCAGTTAAACTATGGCTACACCTTC.

The chain joins TRBV6-6 to TRBJ2-1; 9 bases match TRBD2. The V and J ends lost 6 bases and 12 bases, in that order; junction bases with no gene match: 15. The germline V gene has CDR1 MNHNY and CDR2 SVGAGI (reference sequence). The CDR3 covers 15 residues. The CDR3 sequence is CASSPTSGDGVRQFF. The CDR3, as DNA: TGTGCCAGCAGCCCGACTAGCGGAGACGGAGTAAGGCAGTTCTTC.

The chain is built from TRBV5-4 and TRBJ2-7, with 8 positions matching TRBD2. The CDR3 is 15 amino acids. V was clipped by 4 bases and J by 4 bases; unmatched bases: 10. Germline V gives CDR1 SGHNT, CDR2 YYREEE (reference sequence). This CDR3 is CASSGEAGVPYEQYF. The CDR3 nucleotides read TGTGCCAGCAGCGGGGAAGCGGGAGTACCGTACGAGCAGTACTTC. The variable domain in full, completed from reference TRBV5-4 and TRBJ2-7, reads ETGVTQSPTHLIKTRGQQVTLRCSSQSGHNTVSWYQQALGQGPQFIFQYYREEENGRGNFPPRFSGLQFPNYSSELNVNALELDDSALYLCASSGEAGVPYEQYFGPGTRLTVT.